This T cell receptor beta chain derives from a study of glioma-infiltrating T cells. Per the germline V gene, CDR1 is SEHNR and CDR2 is FQNEAQ (reference sequence). Trimming shortened V by 5 bases and J by 10 bases, and 9 bases separated the two germline ends. CDR3 length: 12 amino acids. Using RNA template, CDR3s of TCR alpha and beta were amplified with iRepertoire arm-PCR. Input was roughly 100-450 ng of tissue mRNA or PBMC total RNA. TCRdb fed the multiplex PCR reads into MiXCR, producing one record per CDR3 protein. The sample has fewer than 110,000 distinct CDR3 sequences, approximately 28% seen once. This clonotype showed up many times.

Sequenced: glioma tissue, nonneoplastic brain tissue, or PBMCs (not recorded which). The TCR originated in a human donor with low-grade glioma or glioblastoma, undergoing nonglioma brain surgery, or in good health (not recorded which). The J gene is TRBJ1-6, the V gene TRBV7-9; a weak D match, TRBD1 (5 bases). DNA for the CDR3: TGTGCCAGCAGCAATAGACAGTCACCCCTCCACTTT. Protein: CASSNRQSPLHF. Full variable domain (missing parts from reference TRBV7-9 and TRBJ1-6): DTGVSQNPRHKITKRGQNVTFRCDPISEHNRLYWYRQTLGQGPEFLTYFQNEAQLEKSRLLSDRFSAERPKGSFSTLEIQRTEQGDSAMYLCASSNRQSPLHFGNGTRLTVT.